These T cell receptor beta chains were read from a single sample in a study of technical replicates of blood from a few donors. The protocol was immunoSEQ multiplex PCR, while the TCRdb copy is restricted to in-frame clones and leaves out a portion. Of under 85,000 clones listed, roughly 97% are singletons. Sequences were obtained from T cells isolated from PBMCs. The receptors here all came from a human donor in good health. CDR3s include the opening cysteine and the closing phenylalanine or tryptophan.

v_gene | len | CDR3aa
TRBV9 | 13 | CASRGGGANVLTF
TRBV19 | 13 | CASRWQGGNEQFF
TRBV5-1 | 17 | CASSWEASGRSTDTQYF
TRBV10-3 | 13 | CAIRGQTTGELFF
TRBV29-1 | 16 | CSVETELAQSQETQYF
TRBV13 | 15 | CASSPREGGWDTQYF
TRBV27 | 14 | CASSLSSGNTEAFF
TRBV30 | 12 | CAWSAGVQPQHF
TRBV6-5 | 13 | CANRDYNTGELFF
TRBV2 | 14 | CASSGLGALYGYTF
TRBV6-1 | 12 | CASSVGTDGYTF
TRBV27 | 17 | CASSLFVGDRGNEKLFF
TRBV18 | 16 | CASSPYDVGGDYEQYF
TRBV12-5 | 15 | CASGLPRVNGNTIYF
TRBV7-2 | 15 | CASSFLGTGPYGYTF
TRBV5-1 | 13 | CASSEGAGYEQYF
TRBV27 | 16 | CASSLVGDSSYNEQFF
TRBV7-7 | 11 | CAISSADTIYF
TRBV29-1 | 14 | CSVAGQGSNQPQHF
TRBV5-1 | 14 | CASSFRGPNEKLFF
TRBV6-1 | 15 | CASSAAGGSSYEQYF
TRBV28 | 14 | CASSLFRDNYEQYF
TRBV7-9 | 14 | CASSFSLEGDTIYF
TRBV5-1 | 14 | CASSLQGSYNEQFF
TRBV21-1 | 15 | CASSKAQRGSQPQHF
TRBV7-3 | 15 | CASSLMGEGTDTQYF
TRBV4-2 | 16 | CASSQDVPSSYNEQFF
TRBV7-8 | 19 | CASSLFGLTGTGRLTGYTF
TRBV6-5 | 15 | CASSPDSALTDTQYF
TRBV5-1 | 17 | CASSLWGQVHEQDEQYF
TRBV19 | 13 | CASSIYQGTEAFF
TRBV27 | 13 | CASSSGRGETQYF
TRBV4-3 | 14 | CASSQFLGSYEQYF
TRBV6-5 | 13 | CASREGAGDEQFF
TRBV5-5 | 14 | CASSSGTGSYEQYF
TRBV27 | 15 | CASSPDRGLGQPQHF
TRBV18 | 13 | CASSPGQQETQYF
TRBV6-5 | 15 | CASSYEGASGNTIYF
TRBV30 | 12 | CAWSARDQPQHF
TRBV2 | 15 | CASSRSTGGETEAFF
TRBV28 | 15 | CASNLSGLNRETQYF
TRBV6-1 | 15 | CASSDWGSQIVVAFF
TRBV4-3 | 17 | CASSQEPIRDSTYEQYF
TRBV25-1 | 16 | CASYGGTGFWGTEAFF
TRBV19 | 14 | CASSNRDNSYEQYF
TRBV6-1 | 15 | CASSKTGGYQETQYF
TRBV18 | 13 | CASSPPDFYEQYF
TRBV5-4 | 17 | CASRSLTSGSPYNEQFF
TRBV7-9 | 16 | CASSLAFQDRQETQYF
TRBV10-1 | 14 | CASSEQGRDYEQYF
TRBV5-1 | 13 | CASSSTANTEAFF
TRBV28 | 15 | CASSLAPGGRETQYF
TRBV5-1 | 14 | CASSLDPGDQPQHF
TRBV28 | 14 | CASRDNRGGEKLFF
TRBV5-1 | 14 | CASSLAGDTYGYTF